A selection of T cell receptor beta chains follows, all from one sample in a study of tumor-infiltrating lymphocytes in primary liver carcinoma. TCRdb analysed the multiplex PCR reads with MiXCR anew, one entry per CDR3 protein. The sample holds under 200,000 distinct CDR3 sequences; around 60% are singletons and the top ten take about 7.1%. Material for sequencing was peripheral blood. Receptors originate from a woman aged 55 to 70 with primary liver carcinoma and hepatitis B virus infection. Both conserved end residues are part of each CDR3. A D gene is named only where the DNA matches it firmly. Some rows mark clone size as missing; the rest say once, few, many or name a class of expanded clone.

v_call	j_call	clone_size	d_call	cdr3_nt	cdr3_aa
TRBV5-6	TRBJ2-7	few	.	TGTGCCAGCAGCTTGGGACACCAGACCTACGAGCAGTACTTC	CASSLGHQTYEQYF
TRBV12-5	TRBJ1-1	.	.	TGTGCTGGTGGTTTGGGCAGGGTCACTAAAGCTTTCTTT	CAGGLGRVTKAFF
TRBV11-2	TRBJ2-7	.	.	TGTGCCGGCAGCTTAGATACAGGCCCAGGGTGTGAGCAGTACTTC	CAGSLDTGPGCEQYF
TRBV29-1	TRBJ2-3	.	.	TGCAGCGTAACCGGGGCTAGCGTAGAGAGGAGAGATACGCAGTATTTT	CSVTGASVERRDTQYF
TRBV11-2	TRBJ2-7	.	TRBD2	TGTGCCAGCAGCTTTGGGAGGGCCCCCTACAAGCAGTACTTC	CASSFGRAPYKQYF
TRBV11-2	TRBJ2-5	medium-sized	.	TGTGCCAGCAGCTTGAGGACGTTACAAGAGACCCAGTACTTC	CASSLRTLQETQYF
TRBV11-2	TRBJ2-3	.	.	TGTACCAGTAGCTCCGGGCTTAGCGTAGATACGCAGTATTTT	CTSSSGLSVDTQYF
TRBV11-2	TRBJ2-1	.	.	TGTGCCAGCAGCTTAGATTTTAAGGGGACCTATGAGCAGTTCTTC	CASSLDFKGTYEQFF
TRBV4-2	TRBJ2-3	.	.	TGTGCCAACAGCCAAGTCGGCGACACAGATACGCAGTATTTT	CANSQVGDTDTQYF
TRBV6-1	TRBJ2-7	many	.	TGTGCCAGCAGTGAAGACGGGGGGCAGTCCTACGAGCAGTACTTC	CASSEDGGQSYEQYF
TRBV2	TRBJ2-7	.	TRBD2	TGTGCCAGCAGTGCCCAAGCTAGCGGGATATACGAGCAGTACTTC	CASSAQASGIYEQYF
TRBV11-2	TRBJ2-7	.	.	TGTGTCAGCAGCTTGGAAACCTACGAGCAGTACTTC	CVSSLETYEQYF
TRBV5-6	TRBJ1-5	few	.	TGTGCCAGCAGCTTGCGCCAGGCAAATCAGCCCCAGCATTTT	CASSLRQANQPQHF
TRBV6-1	TRBJ2-1	many	TRBD1	TGTGCCAGCAGTGAAGTGGGTAGGGGGCCGGCAAATGAGCAGTTCTTC	CASSEVGRGPANEQFF
TRBV11-2	TRBJ1-6	.	.	TGTGTCAGCAGACGCCCGGGACGGGGTAATTCGCCCCTCCACTTT	CVSRRPGRGNSPLHF
TRBV5-1	TRBJ2-1	few	TRBD2	TGCGCCAGCAGCATACTAGCGGGGGCCTCCTACAATGAGCAGTTCTTC	CASSILAGASYNEQFF
TRBV5-6	TRBJ1-3	.	TRBD1	TGTGTCAGCAGTTCGGCCATCTCTCAAGGGGGCGCGGACACCATATATTTT	CVSSSAISQGGADTIYF
TRBV7-9	TRBJ2-1	.	TRBD1	TGTGCCAGCAGCGGACAGGGTTACGAGCAGTTCTTC	CASSGQGYEQFF
TRBV11-2	TRBJ2-7	.	.	TGTGCCAGCAGCCCCTCGGACTCGAGCTCCTACGAGCGGTACTTC	CASSPSDSSSYERYF
TRBV6-5	TRBJ1-2	.	.	TGTGCCAGCAGTTACTCTACAGTTAGCTACGCGGCCCTCGTAATAGGCTATGGCTACACCTTC	CASSYSTVSYAALVIGYGYTF
TRBV5-6	TRBJ2-7	few	TRBD1	TGTGCCAGCAGTTACGACAGGGGGTATGCCGAGCAGTACTTC	CASSYDRGYAEQYF
TRBV11-2	TRBJ2-2	many	.	TGTGCCAGCACCCTTCTGGAAAACACCGGGGAGCTGTTTTTT	CASTLLENTGELFF
TRBV19	TRBJ1-1	few	TRBD1	TGTGCCAGTAGGAACCGCCCGGACAGGGGATGGACTGAAGCTTTCTTT	CASRNRPDRGWTEAFF
TRBV4-2	TRBJ2-4	.	.	TGTGCCAGCAGCCAAGAGTGGGGGGAGTCAAACGTTCAGTACTTC	CASSQEWGESNVQYF
TRBV11-2	TRBJ2-1	.	.	TGTACCAGCGGCCTTCTTTCGGGACCCTCCTACAATGAGCAGCTCTTC	CTSGLLSGPSYNEQLF
TRBV6-1	TRBJ2-1	many	.	TGTGCCAGCAGACTAGTTGGTAGGAATGAGCAGTTCTTC	CASRLVGRNEQFF
TRBV5-4	TRBJ2-6	.	TRBD2	TGTGCCAGCAACCGACTAGCGGGAGTAGCTGGGGCCAACGTCCTGACTTTC	CASNRLAGVAGANVLTF
TRBV11-1	TRBJ2-1	.	.	TGTGCCAGCAGCCCTTCACTGTACTATGAGCAGTTCTTC	CASSPSLYYEQFF
TRBV29-1	TRBJ2-5	many	.	TGCAGCGTTGGGACAGTCCAAGAGACCCAGTACTTC	CSVGTVQETQYF
TRBV7-9	TRBJ1-5	few	TRBD1	TGTGCCAGCAGCTCCCCCGGGACAGGCAATCAGCCCCAGCATTTT	CASSSPGTGNQPQHF
TRBV6-6	TRBJ2-3	.	.	TGTGCCAGTAGTTACGGCGGGCGTCGCATAGATACGCAGTATTTT	CASSYGGRRIDTQYF
TRBV7-9	TRBJ2-1	.	TRBD2	TGTGCCAGCAGCCGGACTAGCGGGACGACCTACAATGAGCAGTTCTTC	CASSRTSGTTYNEQFF
TRBV7-9	TRBJ2-2	.	.	TGTGCCAGCAGCCCCACACCCTTGACCCCGGGGGCCGGGGAGCTGTTTTTT	CASSPTPLTPGAGELFF
TRBV11-2	TRBJ2-5	.	.	TGTGCCAGCAGCTTAATGTCGCAGATCCAGTACTTC	CASSLMSQIQYF
TRBV7-8	TRBJ1-1	many	TRBD1	TGTGCCAGCAGCTTAGTAACAGGGGCGAACACTGAAGCTTTCTTT	CASSLVTGANTEAFF
TRBV6-1	TRBJ2-7	many	TRBD1	TGTGCCAGCAGACGACAGGGGGCGGGGGGCGAGCAGTACTTC	CASRRQGAGGEQYF
TRBV6-5	TRBJ1-1	many	TRBD1	TGTGCCAGCACCCAGGGGGCGTCAGCTCGGGCTTTCTTT	CASTQGASARAFF
TRBV28	TRBJ2-4	.	.	TGTGCCAGCAGTCCCCAGGTAGCTGCCAAAAACATTCAGTACTTC	CASSPQVAAKNIQYF
TRBV6-5	TRBJ1-2	many	.	TGTGCCAGACACGTATCTAACTATGGCTACACCTTC	CARHVSNYGYTF
TRBV11-2	TRBJ1-1	.	.	TGTGTCTGCAACGCGACCGTAGGGAACACTGAAGCTTTCTTT	CVCNATVGNTEAFF
TRBV11-3	TRBJ2-7	once	.	TGTGCTAGCAGCTTAGTAGGGACACCATCCTACGAGCGGTACTTC	CASSLVGTPSYERYF
TRBV11-2	TRBJ2-7	.	.	TGTGCCGGCAGCCTTCCCCCACATGGGGCGAGGGAGCAGTACTTC	CAGSLPPHGAREQYF
TRBV6-6	TRBJ1-1	many	.	TGTGCCAGCAGCCCTACCCCCACAGGCCGAGGCACTGAAGCTTTCTTT	CASSPTPTGRGTEAFF
TRBV23-1	TRBJ2-3	once	.	TGCGCCAGCAGTCATAAGACTATGGGGCCTGATACGCAGTATTTT	CASSHKTMGPDTQYF
TRBV5-1	TRBJ2-4	.	.	TGCGCCACCAGCTTATCTACAGGTGATGCGGTCAAAAACATTCAGTACTTC	CATSLSTGDAVKNIQYF
TRBV11-2	TRBJ1-1	.	.	TGTGTCAGCAGCTATAAACAGGCTGAAGCCTTCTTT	CVSSYKQAEAFF
TRBV6-2/TRBV6-3	TRBJ2-1	.	.	TGTGCCAGCAGGGGTAGTACCCGCTCCTACAATGAGCAGCTCTTC	CASRGSTRSYNEQLF
TRBV6-5	TRBJ1-1	many	.	TGTGCCAGCAGTCGGGGCCTGGGGGCTTTCTTT	CASSRGLGAFF
TRBV11-2	TRBJ2-1	.	.	TGTGCCAGCAGCTTAGATACATTTATGCGAGATCTCACCTACAATGAGCAGTTCTTC	CASSLDTFMRDLTYNEQFF
TRBV10-3	TRBJ2-3	few	TRBD2	TGTGCCATCAACCCCAGTAGCGGGATTGGCACAAATACGCAGTATTTT	CAINPSSGIGTNTQYF